This entry features one TCR beta chain sequence. The germline CDR1 and CDR2 sequences are MDHEN and SYDVKM. This CDR3 comprises 14 residues. After removal of 6 bases from V and 10 bases from J, the junction contained 11 bases not matched to a gene. This specimen belongs to a study of shared clonotypes between healthy human individuals. Whole-study context: Plates per donor: three CD4 naive, three CD4 memory, two CD8 naive, one CD8 memory.

Recent vaccinations or acute infections were absent in the healthy HIV-negative adult donors. Every contributor of samples was a Caucasian grown-up residing in Nashville, Tennessee. Original processing methods: Filtering was not the same, since immunoSEQ gave junction-only sequences without quality scores. The repertoire was sequenced with immunoSEQ multiplex PCR; TCRdb's copy has only in-frame clones and lacks some. Clone size and V and J calls were adopted from that table, with D and trimming inferred from the DNA. The sample yields around 510,000 clones, about 96% seen once. Sequences were obtained from naive CD4+ T cells sorted from blood. Sample subset: CD45RA+ positively selected. V and J are TRBV28 and TRBJ1-1; 10 bases agree with TRBD1. The TCR comes from a woman aged 25-40 years in good health. CDR3 in amino acids: CASRRTGTGDGAFF. Here the CDR3 DNA reads TGTGCCAGCAGGCGAACCGGGACAGGGGATGGAGCTTTCTTT.